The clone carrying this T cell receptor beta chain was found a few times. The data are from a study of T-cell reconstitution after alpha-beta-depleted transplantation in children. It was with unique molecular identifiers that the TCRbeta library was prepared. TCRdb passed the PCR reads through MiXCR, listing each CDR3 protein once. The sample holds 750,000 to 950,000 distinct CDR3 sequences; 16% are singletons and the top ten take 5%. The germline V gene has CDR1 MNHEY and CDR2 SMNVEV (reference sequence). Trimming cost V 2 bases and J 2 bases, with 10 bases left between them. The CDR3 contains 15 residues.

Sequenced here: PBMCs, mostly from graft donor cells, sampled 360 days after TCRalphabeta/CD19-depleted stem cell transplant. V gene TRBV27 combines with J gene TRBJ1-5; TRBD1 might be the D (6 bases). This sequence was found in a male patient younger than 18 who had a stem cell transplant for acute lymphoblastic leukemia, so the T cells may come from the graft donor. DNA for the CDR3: TGTGCCAGCAGTTTACTTCGACAGGGCAATCAGCCCCAGCATTTT. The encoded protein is CASSLLRQGNQPQHF.